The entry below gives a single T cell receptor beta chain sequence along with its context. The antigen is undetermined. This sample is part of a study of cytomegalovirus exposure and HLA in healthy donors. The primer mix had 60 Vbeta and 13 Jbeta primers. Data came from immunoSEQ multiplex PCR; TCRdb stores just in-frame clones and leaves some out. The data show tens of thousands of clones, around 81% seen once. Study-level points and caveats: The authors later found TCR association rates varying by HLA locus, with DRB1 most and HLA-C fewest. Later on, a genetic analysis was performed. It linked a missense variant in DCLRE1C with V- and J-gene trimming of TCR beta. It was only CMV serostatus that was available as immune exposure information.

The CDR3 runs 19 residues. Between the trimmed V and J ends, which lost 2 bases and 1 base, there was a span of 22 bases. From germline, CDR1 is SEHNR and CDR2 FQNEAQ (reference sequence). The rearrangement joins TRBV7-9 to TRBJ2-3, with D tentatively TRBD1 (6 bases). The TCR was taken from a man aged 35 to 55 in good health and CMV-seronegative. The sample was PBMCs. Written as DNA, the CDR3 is TGTGCCAGCAGCTTAATGGGCCTGTTGGGGGCCGTGGGCACAGATACGCAGTATTTT. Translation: CASSLMGLLGAVGTDTQYF.